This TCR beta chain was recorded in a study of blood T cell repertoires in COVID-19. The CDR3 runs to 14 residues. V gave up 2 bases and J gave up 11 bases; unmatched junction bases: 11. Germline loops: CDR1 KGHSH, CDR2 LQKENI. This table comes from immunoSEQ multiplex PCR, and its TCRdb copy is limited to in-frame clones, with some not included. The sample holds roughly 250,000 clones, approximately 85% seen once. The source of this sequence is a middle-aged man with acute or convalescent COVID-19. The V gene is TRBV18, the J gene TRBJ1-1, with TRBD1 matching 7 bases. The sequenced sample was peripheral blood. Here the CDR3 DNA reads TGTGCCAGCTCACCAGGGGAGAACAGGGGACAGGCTTTCTTT. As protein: CASSPGENRGQAFF. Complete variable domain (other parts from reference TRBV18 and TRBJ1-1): NAGVMQNPRHLVRRRGQEARLRCSPMKGHSHVYWYRQLPEEGLKFMVYLQKENIIDESGMPKERFSAEFPKEGPSILRIQQVVRGDSAAYFCASSPGENRGQAFFGQGTRLTVV.